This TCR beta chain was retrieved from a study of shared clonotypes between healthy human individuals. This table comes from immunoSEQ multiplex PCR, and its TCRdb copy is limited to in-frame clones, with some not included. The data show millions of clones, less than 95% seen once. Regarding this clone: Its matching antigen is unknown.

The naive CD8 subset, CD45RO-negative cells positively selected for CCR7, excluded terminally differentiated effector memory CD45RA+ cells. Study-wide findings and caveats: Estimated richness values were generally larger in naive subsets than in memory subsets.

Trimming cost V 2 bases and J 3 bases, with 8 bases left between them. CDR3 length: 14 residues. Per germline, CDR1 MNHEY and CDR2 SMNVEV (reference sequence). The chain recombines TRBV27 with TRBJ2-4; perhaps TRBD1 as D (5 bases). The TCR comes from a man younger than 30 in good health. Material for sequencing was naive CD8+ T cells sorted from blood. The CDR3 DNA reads TGTGCCAGCAGTTTACAGGGCGGCAAAAACATTCAGTACTTC. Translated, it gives CASSLQGGKNIQYF.